This T cell receptor beta chain came from a study of PD-1 blockade in classical Hodgkin lymphoma. The sample's time point: cycle 4 day 1 (C4D1), after less than 7 weeks of nivolumab. Every patient was affected by relapse after autologous stem cell transplantation, while exposure to brentuximab vedotin was not uniform. Using immunoSEQ multiplex PCR, the repertoire was profiled, and TCRdb retains in-frame clones only, with some absent. Found here are several thousand clones, 78% of them singletons; the top ten hold just under 45%. Study-wide findings and caveats: Nothing has yet pinned down what causes the repertoire differences, possibly disease activity or prior therapy. Newly diagnosed and completely responding patients shared comparable baseline diversity.

Germline CDR1 SNHLY, CDR2 FYNNEI. V lost 3 bases to trimming and J lost 2 bases, with 14 bases between them. This CDR3 spans 15 amino acids. A word on this clone: Its antigen is unidentified.

The chain has TRBV2 and TRBJ2-7; possibly TRBD1 for D (6 bases). The TCR was taken from a human donor with classical Hodgkin lymphoma. The input for sequencing was peripheral blood mononuclear cells (PBMCs), taken before the fourth cycle of nivolumab. This CDR3 reads CASSDSGVLTYEQYF. CDR3 nucleotide sequence: TGTGCCAGCAGTGATTCAGGGGTATTGACCTACGAGCAGTACTTC.